The sequence of this T cell receptor beta chain was determined in a study of spatial heterogeneity in lung cancer. Across the study: Within raw reads, each unique TCR and UMI combination appeared on average more than ten times.

Broader study findings: Expanded intratumoral alpha and beta TCR counts tracked tumor mutation counts.

Time point here: sample taken at primary tumor resection. Samples were obtained from around 73 donors, all untreated early-stage non-small cell lung cancer patients. The study sequenced unsorted whole RNA from tumor, nontumor lung or frozen PBMC. This clonotype was counted many times. The antigen is not known. One entry per CDR3 protein results from TCRdb running MiXCR on the 5' RACE reads. Of 20,000 to 25,000 distinct CDR3 sequences detected, 2.8% appear once; the ten largest clones hold about 7.7%. CDR1 MDHEN and CDR2 SYDVKM come from the germline V gene. Trimming stripped 4 bases from V and 4 bases from J, with 10 bases between. The CDR3 totals 14 residues.

This receptor was obtained from a male donor with early-stage non-small cell lung cancer. Specimen: lung tumor tissue, collected at surgery. The genes are TRBV28 and TRBJ2-2; the D gene could be TRBD1 or TRBD2 (5 bases each). DNA for the CDR3: TGTGCCAGCAGTTCACCCGGGGCCACCGGGGAGCTGTTTTTT. This encodes CASSSPGATGELFF.